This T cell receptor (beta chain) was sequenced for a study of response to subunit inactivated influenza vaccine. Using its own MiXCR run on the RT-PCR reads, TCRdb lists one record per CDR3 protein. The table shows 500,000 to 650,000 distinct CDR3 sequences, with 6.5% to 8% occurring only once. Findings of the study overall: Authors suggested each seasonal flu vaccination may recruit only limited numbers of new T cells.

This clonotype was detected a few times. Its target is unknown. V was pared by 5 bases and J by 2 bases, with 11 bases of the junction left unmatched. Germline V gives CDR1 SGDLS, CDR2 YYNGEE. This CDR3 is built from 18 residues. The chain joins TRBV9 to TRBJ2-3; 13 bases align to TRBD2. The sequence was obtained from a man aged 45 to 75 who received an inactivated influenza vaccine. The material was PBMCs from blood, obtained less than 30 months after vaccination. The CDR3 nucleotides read TGTGCCAGCAGTCCCGGACTAGCGGGAGCCCTTTTCACAGATACGCAGTATTTT. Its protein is CASSPGLAGALFTDTQYF.